What follows are 25 T cell receptor beta chains derived from one specimen sequenced in a study of T cell clonotyping in hematopoietic cell transplantation. TCRdb's copy holds only in-frame clones and misses some; the assay was immunoSEQ multiplex PCR. This sample yields 25,000 or so clones, of which about 70% are seen a single time; about 6% belongs to the top ten. Time point in this sample: recipient sample about 28 days before transplant, after cytoreduction. The material was peripheral blood mononuclear cells, obtained before stem cell transplant. The receptors come from a man between 45 and 60 years old with myelodysplastic syndrome. Some clones in this sample may be carry-over from other donors' samples.

This clone showed up just a few times. The gene calls are TRBV6-5 and TRBJ1-2; TRBD1 might be the D (6 bases). The CDR3 totals 13 residues. Germline CDR1 reads MNHEY; CDR2 reads SVGAGI. Trimming removed 4 bases from V and 1 base from J, with 7 bases in between. In DNA form, the CDR3 reads TGTGCCAGCAGTTTGGACAGTAACTATGGCTACACCTTC. It yields the protein CASSLDSNYGYTF.

This clone was seen only a few times. The chain has TRBV6-6 and TRBJ1-2; 7 bases match TRBD1. The CDR3 length is 13 residues. V lost 6 bases and J lost 2; bases outside the gene matches: 3. Germline loops: CDR1 MNHNY, CDR2 SVGAGI (reference sequence). In DNA form, the CDR3 reads TGTGCCAGCAGCCCGACAGGGAACTATGGCTACACCTTC. Its translation: CASSPTGNYGYTF.

V usage is TRBV30 and J usage is TRBJ1-5; a possible D gene is TRBD1 (5 bases). Between the trimmed V and J ends, which lost 1 base and 4 bases, there was a span of 14 bases. CDR3 length: 15 residues. Per the germline V gene, CDR1 is GTSNPN and CDR2 is SVGIG (reference sequence). The CDR3 loop reads CAWSAPGTANQPQHF. CDR3 DNA sequence: TGTGCCTGGAGTGCACCCGGGACTGCTAATCAGCCCCAGCATTTT.

The chain links TRBV4-1 to TRBJ2-2; 8 bases are shared with TRBD2. The CDR3 runs 18 residues. Germline V gene sequence: CDR1 MGHRA, CDR2 YSYEKL. V dropped 2 bases and J dropped 3; count of bases not matched to a gene: 11. The DNA of the CDR3 is TGCGCCAGCAGCCAAAGGCCCCAGCGGGAGTTCGACACCGGGGAGCTGTTTTTT. Protein product: CASSQRPQREFDTGELFF.

This clone has a handful of counts. The chain is built from TRBV20-1 and TRBJ1-2, with TRBD1 matching over 7 bases. The CDR3 totals 11 residues. Per the germline V gene, CDR1 is DFQATT and CDR2 is SNEGSKA (reference sequence). With V trimmed by 8 bases and J by 8 bases, 8 bases remained unmatched. The CDR3 reads CSMRQGMGYTF. In nucleotides, the CDR3 is TGCAGTATGAGACAGGGAATGGGCTACACCTTC.

In its sample, this clone was seen once. V and J are TRBV30 and TRBJ1-1; D may be TRBD1 (5 bases). CDR1 and CDR2 (germline): GTSNPN, SVGIG (reference sequence). This CDR3 region has 12 residues. The V end was cut by 5 bases, the J end by 3 bases, with 10 bases between. The CDR3 DNA sequence: TGTGCCTGGGGGGCGGTGTACACTGAAGCTTTCTTT. Translated: CAWGAVYTEAFF.

In its sample, this clone was seen once. J is TRBJ2-5 and V is TRBV5-6; possibly TRBD2 for D (5 bases). Trimming stripped 2 bases from V and 5 bases from J, with 16 bases between. This CDR3 has 15 residues. Germline CDR1 is SGHDT and CDR2 is YYEEEE. The CDR3 sequence is CASSFGLAVLETQYF. The CDR3 nucleotides read TGTGCCAGCAGCTTTGGCCTAGCAGTTCTGGAGACCCAGTACTTC. Full variable domain (rest looked up from reference TRBV5-6 and TRBJ2-5): DAGVTQSPTHLIKTRGQQVTLRCSPKSGHDTVSWYQQALGQGPQFIFQYYEEEERQRGNFPDRFSGHQFPNYSSELNVNALLLGDSALYLCASSFGLAVLETQYFGPGTRLLVL.

This clone was detected only once. This chain joins TRBV14 and TRBJ1-2, with unresolved D. V was trimmed by 2 bases and J by 3 bases, leaving 19 bases between them. Germline V gene data show CDR1 as SGHDN and CDR2 as FVKESK. The CDR3 covers 17 residues. This CDR3 reads CASSQFPRGSPYYGYTF. The CDR3 DNA is TGTGCCAGCAGCCAATTCCCCCGAGGCAGCCCTTACTATGGCTACACCTTC.

The V and J genes are TRBV19 and TRBJ2-7; TRBD1 matches 10 bases. The germline V gene encodes CDR1 LNHDA and CDR2 SQIVND (reference sequence). The junction had 4 bases not matched to a gene; V was cut back by 5 bases and J by 3 bases. CDR3 length: 14 residues. The CDR3 sequence is CASSPGTGDYEQYF. The CDR3, as DNA: TGTGCCAGTAGTCCCGGGACAGGGGACTACGAGCAGTACTTC.

This chain uses TRBV30 with TRBJ1-4; 8 nucleotides line up with TRBD1. V gave up 7 bases and J gave up 8 bases; unmatched junction bases: 6. Germline V lookup: CDR1 GTSNPN, CDR2 SVGIG (reference sequence). The length of the CDR3 is 12 residues. CDR3 nucleotides: TGTGCCTACACAGGGGGAAGGGAAAAACTGTTTTTT. Its protein is CAYTGGREKLFF. Full variable domain (outside the CDR3, taken from reference TRBV30 and TRBJ1-4): SQTIHQWPATLVQPVGSPLSLECTVEGTSNPNLYWYRQAAGRGLQLLFYSVGIGQISSEVPQNLSASRPQDRQFILSSKKLLLSDSGFYLCAYTGGREKLFFGSGTQLSVL.

This clone was counted only a few times. V is TRBV5-5 and J is TRBJ1-2; 7 nucleotides line up with TRBD1. V shed 3 bases and J 4 bases; nucleotides not matched to a gene: 3. Germline CDR1 SGHKS, CDR2 YYEKEE (reference sequence). The CDR3 is made up of 13 amino acids. The CDR3 region has the DNA TGTGCCAGCAGCTGGCGGGACAGCTATGGCTACACCTTC. It encodes CASSWRDSYGYTF.

The chain combines TRBV25-1 with TRBJ1-3, with unresolved D. The CDR3 sequence is 14 residues long. With 2 bases removed from V and 2 bases from J, the gap between germline ends came to 7 bases. Germline-derived CDR1 and CDR2 are MGHDK and SYGVNS. In nucleotides, the CDR3 is TGTGCCAGCAGTGAAGAACATACTGGAAACACCATATATTTT. Its translation: CASSEEHTGNTIYF.

V gene TRBV4-3 combines with J gene TRBJ1-2, with D maybe TRBD1 (6 bases). Trimming pared 0 bases from V and 7 bases from J, leaving 18 bases between. The CDR3 is made up of 16 amino acids. CDR1 and CDR2 (germline): LGHNA, YSLEER. CDR3 sequence reads: CASSQDRGGLRFGYTF. In DNA form, the CDR3 reads TGCGCCAGCAGCCAAGATCGAGGGGGTCTCCGGTTTGGCTACACCTTC.

The gene calls are TRBV6-5 and TRBJ1-1; D ambiguous. CDR1 MNHEY and CDR2 SVGAGI come from the germline V gene. V was shortened by 4 bases and J by 5 bases, with 5 bases between the two germline ends. CDR3 length: 11 amino acids. Here the CDR3 DNA reads TGTGCCAGCAGTTCGATTACTGAAGCTTTCTTT. Translated, it gives CASSSITEAFF.

This CDR3 is CASSLSGGGLDEQFF. Written as DNA, the CDR3 is TGCGCCAGCAGCTTGTCTGGCGGGGGGTTGGATGAGCAGTTCTTC. The V call is TRBV5-1, the J call TRBJ2-1; 8 nucleotides agree with TRBD2. The junction had 8 bases not matched to a gene; V was cut back by 1 base and J by 8 bases. The CDR3 is 15 amino acids. Germline V lookup: CDR1 SGHRS, CDR2 YFSETQ.

This clone was recorded only once. The rearrangement uses TRBV30 and TRBJ1-4; D is ambiguous. The CDR3 has 13 residues. The germline gives CDR1 GTSNPN, CDR2 SVGIG (reference sequence). V was clipped by 3 bases and J by 2 bases, with 7 bases between them. The CDR3 reads CAWSEGTNEKLFF. CDR3 DNA: TGTGCCTGGAGCGAAGGGACTAATGAAAAACTGTTTTTT.

This clone has just a few counts. V and J are TRBV4-1 and TRBJ1-5, with D perhaps TRBD1 (6 bases). Germline V gene data show CDR1 as MGHRA and CDR2 as YSYEKL. Trimming took off 3 bases at V and 2 bases at J, with 14 bases between the two ends. The CDR3 is 16 amino acids. The CDR3 DNA reads TGCGCCAGCAGCCATACTCCAGGGGCTGGCAATCAGCCCCAGCATTTT. Amino acids: CASSHTPGAGNQPQHF.

The V call is TRBV6-1, the J call TRBJ2-1; 8 bases are a match to TRBD2. Germline trimming cut 6 bases from V and 7 bases from J; bases unmatched to any gene: 11. The CDR3 loop spans 15 amino acids. The germline V gene encodes CDR1 MNHNS and CDR2 SASEGT. The CDR3 protein is CASRRGAGAENEQFF. DNA of the CDR3: TGTGCCAGCAGGCGGGGAGCGGGAGCGGAAAATGAGCAGTTCTTC.

The CDR3 region is CASRGTSGRALDTQYF. The CDR3 DNA is TGTGCCAGCAGGGGGACTAGCGGGAGGGCCTTAGATACGCAGTATTTT. The V and J genes are TRBV28 and TRBJ2-3; 16 nucleotides align to TRBD2. Germline values: CDR1 MDHEN, CDR2 SYDVKM. The CDR3 length is 16 residues. V lost 6 bases and J lost 5; bases outside the gene matches: 5.

This chain connects TRBV19 to TRBJ1-2; 8 bases agree with TRBD1. The CDR3 has 14 amino acids. Germline loops: CDR1 LNHDA, CDR2 SQIVND (reference sequence). V trimming: 6 bases; J trimming: 4 bases; junction bases outside the gene matches: 7. This chain's CDR3 is CASRLGQGVYGYTF. CDR3 nucleotide sequence: TGTGCCAGTAGGCTCGGACAGGGCGTCTATGGCTACACCTTC.

This clone was detected a few times. The chain recombines TRBV30 with TRBJ1-2; TRBD1 agrees at 10 bases. The CDR3 sequence is 13 residues long. J lost 7 bases, V lost 7 bases, and 9 bases had no gene match. The V gene's germline CDR1 is GTSNPN and CDR2 SVGIG (reference sequence). The CDR3 nucleotides are TGTGCCTTCCAGGACAGGGGGGTTATTGGCTACACCTTC. It encodes CAFQDRGVIGYTF.

This clone appeared a few times. V usage is TRBV7-8 and J usage is TRBJ2-7; TRBD1 matches 8 bases. This CDR3 has 15 residues. J gave up 4 bases and V 5 bases, and 10 bases lay outside the gene matches. CDR1 and CDR2 from the germline V gene are SGHVS and FQNEAQ. The CDR3 nucleotides are TGTGCCAGCAGCCCCATCCCGACAGGGGTGTACGAGCAGTACTTC. This encodes CASSPIPTGVYEQYF.

The chain couples TRBV5-1 to TRBJ2-3, with D uncertain. This CDR3 has 16 amino acids. Trimming shortened V by 0 bases and J by 0 bases, and 11 bases separated the two germline ends. CDR1 and CDR2 from the germline V gene are SGHRS and YFSETQ. CDR3: CASSLVLGTSTDTQYF. Here the CDR3 DNA reads TGCGCCAGCAGCTTGGTACTCGGAACTAGCACAGATACGCAGTATTTT.

This sequence joins TRBV30 and TRBJ1-1; unclear D gene. The CDR3 runs 14 residues. V shed 3 bases and J shed 3 bases, with 14 bases lying between them. Germline V lookup: CDR1 GTSNPN, CDR2 SVGIG (reference sequence). The DNA of the CDR3 is TGTGCCTGGAGCTTTTCTGTTCGTTACACTGAAGCTTTCTTT. Amino acid sequence: CAWSFSVRYTEAFF.

This chain joins TRBV30 and TRBJ2-6; D is unclear. CDR3 length: 16 amino acids. V was pared by 0 bases and J by 0 bases, with 9 bases between. Germline V gives CDR1 GTSNPN, CDR2 SVGIG (reference sequence). In DNA form, the CDR3 reads TGTGCCTGGAGTGTAAGTGGGGTCTCTGGGGCCAACGTCCTGACTTTC. Encoded protein: CAWSVSGVSGANVLTF.